The clone carrying this T cell receptor (beta chain) was recorded a few times. Its specificity is not known. These data are taken from a study of T cell repertoires in cytomegalovirus infection. General study findings and limits: HLA-C-restricted CMV clonotypes gave the most frequent clonotype in two of eight donors. Carriers of CMV and the relevant HLA type were discriminated by public TCR beta frequency.

A single record per CDR3 protein comes from TCRdb applying MiXCR to the reads. The table has fewer than 250,000 distinct CDR3 sequences, over 9% seen once. The CDR3 is 15 residues long. V gave up 0 bases and J gave up 1 base, with 7 bases separating them. CDR1 and CDR2 (germline): LGHNA, YSLEER. The sequence was collected from a human donor in good health (CMV status not recorded). Some clones in this sample may be carry-over from other donors' samples. Sequences were obtained from PBMCs. This chain connects TRBV4-3 to TRBJ1-5, with D unresolved. The CDR3 loop reads CASSQDTRSNQPQHF. The CDR3 DNA follows: TGCGCCAGCAGCCAAGACACAAGAAGCAATCAGCCCCAGCATTTT.